These 31 T cell receptor beta chains came from one sample sequenced in a study of T cell responses to AZD1222 COVID-19 vaccine. The method was immunoSEQ multiplex PCR; TCRdb's version includes in-frame clones alone and lacks a portion of them. The sample has approximately 110,000 clones; about 85% are singletons. The specimen comprised peripheral blood, sampled on day 0 of AZD1222 vaccination. The receptors stem from an adult in good health.

V is TRBV6-2 or TRBV6-3 and J is TRBJ2-3; 9 positions agree with TRBD2. CDR1 is MNHEY, CDR2 SVGEGT, per germline. This CDR3 has 13 amino acids. The V segment lost 4 bases and the J segment 5 bases; nucleotides outside the gene matches: 1. The CDR3 loop is CASSSRGGDTQYF. CDR3 DNA sequence: TGTGCCAGCAGTTCGCGGGGGGGAGATACGCAGTATTTT.

The V and J genes are TRBV7-2 and TRBJ2-3, with D perhaps TRBD1 or TRBD2 (5 bases each). This CDR3 is 14 amino acids long. Germline V gene lookup returns CDR1 SGHTA and CDR2 FQGNSA. V dropped 8 bases and J dropped 3 bases, with 15 bases sitting between them. CDR3 sequence: CASSVGGLTDTQYF. CDR3 nucleotides: TGTGCCAGCTCCGTTGGGGGATTAACAGATACGCAGTATTTT.

This rearrangement joins TRBV18 to TRBJ1-5, with 7 bases lining up with TRBD1. The CDR3 length is 16 residues. Per the germline V gene, CDR1 is KGHSH and CDR2 is LQKENI. Losses at the gene ends were 4 bases for V and 1 base for J; bases not matched to a gene: 7. CDR3 loop: CASSLYRGASNQPQHF. The CDR3 bases are TGTGCCAGCTCACTTTACAGGGGTGCGAGCAATCAGCCCCAGCATTTT.

The chain's CDR3 is CASSLVSLGNEQFF. In DNA, the CDR3 is TGTGCCAGCAGCTTAGTTTCCCTGGGCAATGAGCAGTTCTTC. This chain uses TRBV7-9 with TRBJ2-1; D remains unclear. Trimming stripped 1 base from V and 6 bases from J, with 10 bases between. This CDR3 spans 14 amino acids. Germline values: CDR1 SEHNR, CDR2 FQNEAQ (reference sequence). Full variable domain (remainder filled in from reference TRBV7-9 and TRBJ2-1): DTGVSQNPRHKITKRGQNVTFRCDPISEHNRLYWYRQTLGQGPEFLTYFQNEAQLEKSRLLSDRFSAERPKGSFSTLEIQRTEQGDSAMYLCASSLVSLGNEQFFGPGTRLTVL.

In its sample, this clone was seen a few times. The chain couples TRBV6-5 to TRBJ2-1; TRBD2 matches 8 bases. The CDR3 consists of 15 residues. V was pared by 7 bases and J by 2 bases, with 7 bases of the junction left unmatched. Germline lookup yields CDR1 MNHEY and CDR2 SVGAGI. The CDR3 protein is CASTRGGEPYNEQFF. The DNA for the CDR3 is TGTGCCAGCACCCGGGGGGGGGAACCCTACAATGAGCAGTTCTTC.

V usage is TRBV28 and J usage is TRBJ2-7; TRBD1 agrees at 7 bases. There are 13 residues in the CDR3. Trimming at V came to 5 bases and at J to 3 bases, leaving 4 bases not matched to a gene. Germline V gives CDR1 MDHEN, CDR2 SYDVKM. The CDR3 DNA sequence: TGTGCCAGCAGTGCTAACAGGGGCTACGAGCAGTACTTC. Translating it yields CASSANRGYEQYF. Full variable domain (missing parts from reference TRBV28 and TRBJ2-7): DVKVTQSSRYLVKRTGEKVFLECVQDMDHENMFWYRQDPGLGLRLIYFSYDVKMKEKGDIPEGYSVSREKKERFSLILESASTNQTSMYLCASSANRGYEQYFGPGTRLTVT.

This clone was seen repeatedly, ten times or more. V gene TRBV14 combines with J gene TRBJ1-2; a weak D match, TRBD1 (5 bases). Germline CDR1 SGHDN, CDR2 FVKESK. The CDR3 loop spans 15 amino acids. The V gene lost 4 bases and the J gene lost 4 bases, with 16 bases spanning the gap. CDR3 bases: TGTGCCAGCAGCCCCCGGGCGGGGCGAAGCTATGGCTACACCTTC. Its protein product is CASSPRAGRSYGYTF.

The chain recombines TRBV7-3 with TRBJ2-1; D not resolved. V gave up 3 bases and J gave up 0 bases, with 9 bases separating them. This CDR3 region has 15 residues. Germline CDR1 is SGHTA and CDR2 is FQGTGA. CDR3 protein: CASSFYSSSYNEQFF. The CDR3 DNA reads as TGTGCCAGCAGCTTCTACTCCAGCTCCTACAATGAGCAGTTCTTC.

The sample holds a few counts of this clone. J is TRBJ1-2 and V is TRBV9; 8 nucleotides line up with TRBD1. The CDR3 has 14 residues. Germline V gene data show CDR1 as SGDLS and CDR2 as YYNGEE. V dropped 3 bases and J dropped 8; count of bases not matched to a gene: 9. The DNA for the CDR3 is TGTGCCAGCAGCGCGGAGGACAGGGAGGTCGGCTACACCTTC. The encoded protein is CASSAEDREVGYTF. The variable domain in full, completed from reference TRBV9 and TRBJ1-2, reads DSGVTQTPKHLITATGQRVTLRCSPRSGDLSVYWYQQSLDQGLQFLIQYYNGEERAKGNILERFSAQQFPDLHSELNLSSLELGDSALYFCASSAEDREVGYTFGSGTRLTVV.

The chain recombines TRBV10-3 with TRBJ2-1; TRBD1 matches 8 bases. Germline assignment: CDR1 ENHRY and CDR2 SYGVKD. Trimming cost V 3 bases and J 4 bases; bases outside gene matches: 5. The CDR3 has 15 amino acids. CDR3 loop: CAISEVQGVYNEQFF. The CDR3 DNA reads as TGTGCCATCAGTGAAGTACAGGGGGTTTACAATGAGCAGTTCTTC.

The chain couples TRBV6-5 to TRBJ1-1; D ambiguous. From germline, CDR1 is MNHEY and CDR2 SVGAGI. This CDR3 spans 13 amino acids. The V end lost 6 bases, the J end lost 4 bases, and 12 bases lay between the germline ends. The CDR3 coding sequence is TGTGCCAGCAGAGACGGACGAATCACTGAAGCTTTCTTT. Translated, it gives CASRDGRITEAFF.

Turning to this clone: The sample holds other DNA sequences that translate to the same CDR3. The chain couples TRBV3-1 (or the pseudogene TRBV3-2) to TRBJ1-6; D ambiguous. The CDR3 covers 11 residues. V was shortened by 1 base and J by 10 bases, with 2 bases between the two germline ends. Germline loops: CDR1 LGHDT, CDR2 YNNKEL (reference sequence). The CDR3 here is CASSQGSPLHF. The CDR3 coding sequence is TGTGCCAGCAGCCAAGGCTCACCCCTCCACTTT.

The chain carries TRBV5-1 and TRBJ2-2; D is tentatively TRBD1 or TRBD2 (5 bases each). Germline V gene sequence: CDR1 SGHRS, CDR2 YFSETQ. The CDR3 runs to 15 residues. V was shortened by 0 bases and J by 4 bases, with 10 bases between the two germline ends. This CDR3 is CASSLVGGVTGELFF. For the CDR3, the DNA is TGCGCCAGCAGCTTGGTTGGGGGAGTCACCGGGGAGCTGTTTTTT.

Turning to this clone: Additional DNA sequences in this sample encode the identical CDR3. This sequence joins TRBV6-5 and TRBJ2-7; 8 bases are a match to TRBD2. The ends lost 2 bases at V and 2 bases at J; junction bases unmatched: 2. CDR1 is MNHEY, CDR2 SVGAGI, per germline. There are 14 residues in the CDR3. CDR3 sequence (DNA): TGTGCCAGCAGTTACAGCGGGGGCCCCTACGAGCAGTACTTC. Protein sequence: CASSYSGGPYEQYF.

J is TRBJ1-1 and V is TRBV28; D unresolved. Germline assignment: CDR1 MDHEN and CDR2 SYDVKM. The CDR3 is 16 residues long. Trimming pared 6 bases from V and 1 base from J, leaving 18 bases between. CDR3 loop: CASRSTLGRENTEAFF. The CDR3 coding sequence is TGTGCCAGCAGATCGACATTAGGACGGGAGAACACTGAAGCTTTCTTT. Variable domain in full (rest from reference TRBV28 and TRBJ1-1): DVKVTQSSRYLVKRTGEKVFLECVQDMDHENMFWYRQDPGLGLRLIYFSYDVKMKEKGDIPEGYSVSREKKERFSLILESASTNQTSMYLCASRSTLGRENTEAFFGQGTRLTVV.

This sequence joins TRBV19 and TRBJ2-7, with 8 positions matching TRBD2. Trimming removed 5 bases from V and 5 bases from J; junction bases left unmatched: 11. CDR3 length equals 15 residues. Per the germline V gene, CDR1 is LNHDA and CDR2 is SQIVND (reference sequence). In DNA, the CDR3 is TGTGCCAGTAGTCTCCGGGGGGGTTTAATGAACGAGCAGTACTTC. Protein sequence: CASSLRGGLMNEQYF.

The chain recombines TRBV5-4 with TRBJ2-7, with D maybe TRBD1 (5 bases). Trimming removed 0 bases from V and 0 bases from J, with 10 bases in between. The CDR3 has 15 residues. In germline, CDR1 is SGHNT, CDR2 YYREEE (reference sequence). The CDR3 protein is CASSLGTSTSYEQYF. DNA of the CDR3: TGTGCCAGCAGCTTGGGGACATCCACCTCCTACGAGCAGTACTTC.

V and J are TRBV11-2 and TRBJ2-5, with 8 bases identical to TRBD2. Germline lookup yields CDR1 SGHAT and CDR2 FQNNGV. The ends lost 3 bases at V and 5 bases at J; junction bases unmatched: 5. CDR3 length equals 14 residues. This CDR3 reads CASSFGLASETQYF. The CDR3 nucleotides are TGTGCCAGCAGCTTCGGACTAGCTAGTGAGACCCAGTACTTC.

The chain joins TRBV30 to TRBJ2-7, with a possible D match to TRBD1 (6 bases). This CDR3 contains 14 residues. Germline lookup yields CDR1 GTSNPN and CDR2 SVGIG (reference sequence). V lost 4 bases, J lost 7 bases, and 20 bases lay in between. CDR3 amino acids: CAWTAGDLSLEQYF. CDR3 coding DNA: TGTGCCTGGACCGCAGGGGATCTTTCATTGGAGCAGTACTTC.

The J gene is TRBJ1-5, the V gene TRBV19; 7 nucleotides agree with TRBD1. J gave up 3 bases and V 4 bases, and 9 bases lay outside the gene matches. Germline V lookup: CDR1 LNHDA, CDR2 SQIVND (reference sequence). This CDR3 contains 16 residues. The CDR3 spells CASSKIEGQYNQPQHF. CDR3 in DNA: TGTGCCAGTAGTAAAATTGAGGGACAGTACAATCAGCCCCAGCATTTT. Combining the CDR3 with reference TRBV19 and TRBJ1-5 gives the whole variable domain DGGITQSPKYLFRKEGQNVTLSCEQNLNHDAMYWYRQDPGQGLRLIYYSQIVNDFQKGDIAEGYSVSREKKESFPLTVTSAQKNPTAFYLCASSKIEGQYNQPQHFGDGTRLSIL.

The chain couples TRBV28 to TRBJ2-2; possibly TRBD1 for D (5 bases). This CDR3 comprises 14 residues. With 6 bases removed from V and 1 base from J, the gap between germline ends came to 9 bases. From germline, CDR1 is MDHEN and CDR2 SYDVKM. The CDR3 loop reads CASSPTGNTGELFF. The CDR3 DNA sequence: TGTGCCAGCAGCCCTACAGGGAACACCGGGGAGCTGTTTTTT.

CDR3 loop: CASSVDRFQGADEQFF. In DNA form, the CDR3 reads TGTGCCAGCAGCGTAGATCGATTTCAGGGGGCAGATGAGCAGTTCTTC. This sequence joins TRBV9 and TRBJ2-1, with TRBD1 matching over 8 bases. Germline assignment: CDR1 SGDLS and CDR2 YYNGEE. The CDR3 has 16 amino acids. Trimming removed 0 bases from V and 8 bases from J; junction bases left unmatched: 10.

The chain is built from TRBV11-3 and TRBJ2-7, with D possibly being TRBD2 (6 bases). Germline V gene sequence: CDR1 SGHNT, CDR2 YENEEA. This CDR3 has 15 amino acids. With 0 bases removed from V and 3 bases from J, the gap between germline ends came to 12 bases. As DNA, the CDR3 is TGTGCCAGCAGCTTAGAAGGAGGGGTTTTCTACGAGCAGTACTTC. Translating it yields CASSLEGGVFYEQYF.

This sequence joins TRBV6-5 and TRBJ1-1; 8 nucleotides match TRBD1. The CDR3 runs 13 residues. Trimming took 7 bases from V and 4 from J; bases not matched to a gene: 5. Germline CDR1 reads MNHEY; CDR2 reads SVGAGI. The CDR3 here is CASTHTGGTEAFF. As DNA, the CDR3 is TGTGCCAGCACCCATACAGGGGGCACTGAAGCTTTCTTT.

The V gene is TRBV7-9, the J gene TRBJ1-1; unclear D gene. Germline V CDR1 and CDR2: SEHNR, FQNEAQ (reference sequence). The CDR3 runs to 10 residues. The V gene lost 8 bases and the J gene lost 5 bases, with 6 bases spanning the gap. The CDR3 bases are TGTGCCAGCGCGTGGACTGAAGCTTTCTTT. Encoded protein: CASAWTEAFF.

The chain carries TRBV24-1 and TRBJ1-2, with TRBD1 matching 9 bases. This CDR3 is 15 amino acids long. Germline V CDR1 and CDR2: KGHDR, SFDVKD. J gave up 9 bases and V 1 base, and 8 bases lay outside the gene matches. CDR3 sequence (DNA): TGTGCCACCAGTGATTTAGGGACAGGGTCCCGAAGCTACACCTTC. This gives the protein CATSDLGTGSRSYTF.

The chain has TRBV9 and TRBJ1-1; D uncertain. Trimming left V 0 bases short and J 5 bases short, with 20 bases between. The CDR3 contains 17 residues. CDR1 is SGDLS, CDR2 YYNGEE, per germline. The CDR3 coding sequence is TGTGCCAGCAGCGTAGAGGGTCAGGTGGACTTCAGGACTGAAGCTTTCTTT. Amino acids: CASSVEGQVDFRTEAFF.

CDR3 in amino acids: CAISESSLGAFF. The CDR3 DNA sequence: TGTGCCATCAGTGAGTCGTCGCTTGGAGCTTTCTTT. The chain uses TRBV10-3 and TRBJ1-1; D is uncertain. CDR1 and CDR2 from the germline V gene are ENHRY and SYGVKD. V lost 0 bases and J 10 bases, leaving 9 bases between the germline ends. This CDR3 contains 12 residues.

In this sample, this clone turned up a few times. The chain has TRBV13 and TRBJ1-1; 7 nucleotides align to TRBD1. After removal of 1 base from V and 8 bases from J, the junction contained 4 bases not matched to a gene. This CDR3 contains 13 residues. Germline V gene data show CDR1 as PRHDT and CDR2 as FYEKMQ (reference sequence). The CDR3 DNA reads TGTGCCAGCAGCTTAGCCGGGACAGCCGAAGCTTTCTTT. Protein product: CASSLAGTAEAFF.

The chain has TRBV30 and TRBJ1-2, with D maybe TRBD1 (5 bases). CDR3 length equals 13 residues. V was clipped by 2 bases and J by 3 bases, with 10 bases between them. The germline gives CDR1 GTSNPN, CDR2 SVGIG (reference sequence). The CDR3 region is CAWSYDSDYGYTF. In DNA form, the CDR3 reads TGTGCCTGGAGTTATGACAGCGACTATGGCTACACCTTC.

This chain connects TRBV2 to TRBJ1-1; D remains unclear. This CDR3 has 13 amino acids. Deletions cut 4 bases from V and 7 bases from J, with 13 bases between. CDR1 is SNHLY and CDR2 is FYNNEI in the germline V gene. The CDR3 nucleotides read TGTGCCAGCAGTGGGGGTCTACGCGGTGAAGCTTTCTTT. Its translation is CASSGGLRGEAFF.